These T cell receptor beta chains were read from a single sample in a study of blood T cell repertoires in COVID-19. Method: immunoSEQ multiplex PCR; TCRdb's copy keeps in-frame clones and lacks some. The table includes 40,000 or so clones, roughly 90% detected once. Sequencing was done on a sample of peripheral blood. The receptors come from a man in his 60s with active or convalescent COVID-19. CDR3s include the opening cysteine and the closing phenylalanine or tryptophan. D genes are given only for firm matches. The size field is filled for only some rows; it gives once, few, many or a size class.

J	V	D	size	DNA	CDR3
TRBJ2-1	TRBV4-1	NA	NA	TGCGCCAGCAGCCAACACGTCAGTGGCGGTAGCTCCTACAATGAGCAGTTCTTC	CASSQHVSGGSSYNEQFF
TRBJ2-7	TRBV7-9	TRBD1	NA	TGTGCCAGCAGCCTTTCTTGGACAGGAAGGAGGAGCTCCTACGAGCAGTACTTC	CASSLSWTGRRSSYEQYF
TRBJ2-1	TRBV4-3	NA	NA	TGCGCCAGCAGCCAAGAAATGGGCTTAGATGAGCAGTTCTTC	CASSQEMGLDEQFF
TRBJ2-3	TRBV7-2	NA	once	TGTGCCAGCAGCTTAAGACAGGCCGGTCGGGATACGCAGTATTTT	CASSLRQAGRDTQYF
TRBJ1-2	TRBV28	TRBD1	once	TGTGCCAGCATCGATTTTACCGGGACAGCCAGGAGAAATTATGGCTACACCTTC	CASIDFTGTARRNYGYTF
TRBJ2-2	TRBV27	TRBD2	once	TGTGCCAGCAAGAAAGATAGCGGGACTAGCGGGAGCGCCGGGGAGCTGTTTTTT	CASKKDSGTSGSAGELFF
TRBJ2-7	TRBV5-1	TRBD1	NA	TGCGCCAGCAGCCATTCCGGGACAGGGTTTACCTACGAGCAGTACTTC	CASSHSGTGFTYEQYF
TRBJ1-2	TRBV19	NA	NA	TGTGCCAGTAGTATCCAGGCGGCGGGCGGCTACACCTTC	CASSIQAAGGYTF
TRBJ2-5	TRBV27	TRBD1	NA	TGTGCCAGCAGACAGGGGTTGGAGGAGACCCAGTACTTC	CASRQGLEETQYF
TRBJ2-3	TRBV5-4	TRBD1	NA	TGTGCCAGCAGCTTCCAGGGGGCAGATACGCAGTATTTT	CASSFQGADTQYF
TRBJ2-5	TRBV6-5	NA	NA	TGTGCCAGCAGCCTCGTGGAGTCGGGTCAAGAGACCCAGTACTTC	CASSLVESGQETQYF
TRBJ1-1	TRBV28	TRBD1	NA	TGTGCCAGCAGTGCGAACGACAGGGTGACCACTGAAGCTTTCTTT	CASSANDRVTTEAFF
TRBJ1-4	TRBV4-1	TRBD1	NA	TGCGCCAGCAGTCGCGCCGGGACAGGGAACGAAAAACTGTTTTTT	CASSRAGTGNEKLFF
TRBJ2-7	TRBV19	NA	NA	TGTGCCAGTAGTATAACGGGCAGGGTGAGCTCCTACGAGCAGTACTTC	CASSITGRVSSYEQYF
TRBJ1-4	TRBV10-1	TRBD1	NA	TGCGCCAGCAGCCGGGACAGGTTTGAAAAACTGTTTTTT	CASSRDRFEKLFF
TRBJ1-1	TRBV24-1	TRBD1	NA	TGTGCCACCGAGGGACAGGGATCGAACACTGAAGCTTTCTTT	CATEGQGSNTEAFF
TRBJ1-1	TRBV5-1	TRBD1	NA	TGCGCCAGCAGTTCTCAGGGGGACACTGAAGCTTTCTTT	CASSSQGDTEAFF
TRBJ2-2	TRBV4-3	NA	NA	TGCGCCAGCAGCCAAGTTGTAGGAGCCACCGGGGAGCTGTTTTTT	CASSQVVGATGELFF
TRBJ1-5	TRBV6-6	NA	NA	TGTGCCAGCAGTCGAGCTGGGGGGACCGCAAAAGATAGCAATCAGCCCCAGCATTTT	CASSRAGGTAKDSNQPQHF
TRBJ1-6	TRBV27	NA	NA	TGTGCCAGCAGCCGGGGTATGACCTATAATTCACCCCTCCACTTT	CASSRGMTYNSPLHF
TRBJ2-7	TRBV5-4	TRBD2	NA	TGTGCCAGCAGACCGAGGACTAGCGGGAGTTACGAGCAGTACTTC	CASRPRTSGSYEQYF
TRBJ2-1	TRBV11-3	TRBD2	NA	TGTGCCAGCAGCTTAATAGCGGGAGTGGGGGGTGAGCAGTTCTTC	CASSLIAGVGGEQFF
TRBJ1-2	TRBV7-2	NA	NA	TGTGCCAGCAGCTTAAGCGTCAGTCCAAACTATGGCTACACCTTC	CASSLSVSPNYGYTF
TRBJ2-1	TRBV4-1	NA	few	TGCGCCAGCAGCCACCCGACTGGGGGCGCCTACAATGAGCAGTTCTTC	CASSHPTGGAYNEQFF
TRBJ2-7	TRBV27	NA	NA	TGTGCCAGCAGCTTGTGGCAGGCGGGAGAGCAGTACTTC	CASSLWQAGEQYF
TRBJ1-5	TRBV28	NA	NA	TGTGCCAGCAGTTTCTTCGCAGTCAATCAGCCCCAGCATTTT	CASSFFAVNQPQHF
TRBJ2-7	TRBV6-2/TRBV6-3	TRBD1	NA	TGTGCCAGCAGTTCGGGACAGGCCTCCTACGAGCAGTACTTC	CASSSGQASYEQYF
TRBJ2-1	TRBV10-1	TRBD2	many	TGCGCCAGCAGGAGCGGGACTAGCGGGAGAAAGGACAATGAGCAGTTCTTC	CASRSGTSGRKDNEQFF
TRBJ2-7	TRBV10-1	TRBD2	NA	TGCGCCAGCAGTGAGTCGCTAGCGGGAGAGCAGTACTTC	CASSESLAGEQYF
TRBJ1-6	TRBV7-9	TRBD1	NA	TGTGCCAGCGAAGGACAGGCGAATAATTCACCCCTCCACTTT	CASEGQANNSPLHF
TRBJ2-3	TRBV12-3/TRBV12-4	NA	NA	TGTGCCAGCAGTGACCAGACTAGATTCCACTATTTT	CASSDQTRFHYF
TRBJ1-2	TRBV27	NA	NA	TGTGCCAGCAGCAGAACAGGGTCTCACTATGGCTACACCTTC	CASSRTGSHYGYTF
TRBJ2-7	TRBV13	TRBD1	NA	TGTGCCAGCAGCCAACGGGACAGCTACTACGAGCAGTACTTC	CASSQRDSYYEQYF
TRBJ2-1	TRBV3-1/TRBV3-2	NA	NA	TGTGCCAGCAGCCAGAGACGACAGGGTGGGACTAGTGCGGTGGCCAAGCAGTTCTTC	CASSQRRQGGTSAVAKQFF
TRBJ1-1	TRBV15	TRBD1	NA	TGTGCCACCAGCACAGGGGGCGGGACTGAAGCTTTCTTT	CATSTGGGTEAFF
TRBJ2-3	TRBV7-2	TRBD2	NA	TGTGCCAGCAGCTACCAGCGGGAGAATACGCAGTATTTT	CASSYQRENTQYF